This T cell receptor beta chain is from a study of shared clonotypes between healthy human individuals (TCRdb year 2020). About the full investigation: A couple of women and a few men aged 18 to 49 years were included in the cohort. Per donor, three plates each were used for CD4 naive and CD4 memory, two for CD8 naive, and one for CD8 memory. Blood TCR repertoires of a handful of healthy adults were deeply sequenced to estimate repertoire size and the extent of clonotype sharing between individuals. Between about 0.9 and 8.9 billion PBMCs per donor were obtained by leukapheresis. Libraries were prepared and TCR repertoires were sequenced by different laboratories using diverse techniques, in order to increase sequencing depth and limit assay-specific biases.

For this clone: The antigen this receptor binds is unknown. Base qualities are missing; no much larger clone stands one base away.

The donors were healthy, HIV-negative adults who had no recently reported acute infections or vaccinations. All donors were Caucasian adults living in Nashville, Tennessee, USA. CD4+ T cells were enriched by magnetic negative selection; naive cells were then positively selected on CD45RA, and the negative fraction formed the memory subset. Blood was collected by leukapheresis, and PBMCs were isolated by Ficoll-Histopaque density gradient centrifugation and then cryopreserved in liquid nitrogen vapor phase. Analytical flow cytometry was used to check the purity and quantity of every magnetically sorted T cell population. From each sorted fraction, genomic DNA was isolated and quantified by UV absorbance on a Nanodrop 2000c. Using the deep immunoSEQ assay, multiplex PCR amplified TCR CDR3 regions from genomic DNA. Extracted genomic DNA from each cell subset was spread evenly across all wells of several immunoSEQ 96-well plates, with each plate serving as a replicate. For sorted subsets, each replicate PCR was loaded with 200 ng genomic DNA, equivalent to approximately 27,000 T cell genomes. Purified libraries were measured with a Qubit 3.0 fluorometer, size-checked on a Bioanalyzer 2100, and measured again with the KAPA Library Quantification kit. A separate single-read 150-cycle Illumina NextSeq 550 flow cell was used to sequence each immunoSEQ 96-well plate. In the paper's pipeline: The immunoSEQ output contained only junctional sequences without quality scores, so filtering could not match that applied to full-length reads. To assign V/J genes and CDR3, sequences were annotated using PyIR, a Python wrapper for IgBLAST v1.9, with IMGT germline references. Reads were removed for weak V/J assignments (E-value above 1e-6), missing CDR3, stop codons, out-of-frame junctions, or ambiguous translated residues. A V3J clonotype was defined by an identical inferred V gene, J gene, and CDR3 amino acid sequence. Percentage overlap between repertoires was calculated by dividing the number of shared unique clonotypes by the size of the smaller repertoire. Repertoire richness was assessed with RTK rarefaction, the Chao1 estimator, and Recon v2.1 estimates of unobserved clonotypes. OLGA was used to compute generation probabilities for all TCRbeta clonotypes that the gDNA method yielded from a handful of donors. TCRdb holds this immuneACCESS table with in-frame rearrangements only. Some clones are missing; in checked studies, unresolved V genes explain under half, and the rest has no known cause. Clonal size and the V and J genes are those of that table, whereas D and trimming came from the DNA. In this sample the table shows about 2.5 million clones, 92% of which occur a single time. The ten largest clones take up approximately 0.39% of the sample.

The full study reports these points: Incomplete sequencing was indicated by rarefaction of sorted-subset datasets, despite the large sequencing depth. Sampling was limited to blood, and TCR repertoires in tissue likely differ from TCR repertoires in blood. Naive subsets generally had larger estimated clonotype richness than memory subsets. Across four donors, approximately 5% of naive CD4, more than 3% of naive CD8, approximately 2.5% of memory CD4, and approximately 0.42% of memory CD8 clonotypes were shared. Compared with non-shared clonotypes, the clonotypes found in all four sorted-subset donors had higher generation probabilities. Because the study included a small number of donors, the genetic and exposure-history diversity represented was limited. Pairwise subsampling led to the expectation that sequencing depth would affect the degree of clonotype sharing among donors.

CDR1 and CDR2, looked up from the germline V gene, are SGHTA and FQGNSA. V was cut back by 1 base and J by 4 bases, leaving a gap of 8 bases between them. The CDR3 numbers 13 residues from cysteine through phenylalanine. The CDR3 DNA has 39 bases and is translated from base 1. Sequencing was carried out using naive CD4+ T cells from PBMCs. The cell subset or site label here, explained by the study, means: CD45RA+ positively selected. The clonotype comes from a man between 18 and 35 years old in good health. Some clones in this sample may be carry-over from other donors' samples. The chain is made from TRBV7-2 and TRBJ2-7; the D segment cannot be called with confidence. The CDR3 region reads CASSLDSSYEQYF. The base sequence is TGTGCCAGCAGCTTAGATTCTTCTTACGAGCAGTACTTC.